The 14 T cell receptor beta chains below come from one sample, sequenced in a study of cytomegalovirus exposure and HLA in healthy donors. TCRdb's table, derived via immunoSEQ multiplex PCR, lists solely in-frame clones and lacks some. The sample includes about 280,000 clones, around 89% seen only once; the top ten take over 0.85%. The sequenced material came from PBMCs. The source of these receptors is a woman aged 18-30 years in good health and CMV-seronegative.

V gene TRBV27 combines with J gene TRBJ2-1; the D gene is possibly TRBD1 (6 bases). CDR3 length: 13 amino acids. CDR1 MNHEY and CDR2 SMNVEV come from the germline V gene (reference sequence). Trimming removed 5 bases from V and 9 bases from J, with 14 bases in between. The CDR3 nucleotides are TGTGCCAGCAGTACCCGACAGGCCGGTGAGCAGTTCTTC. Protein sequence: CASSTRQAGEQFF.

V and J are TRBV6-5 and TRBJ2-4; 9 nucleotides align to TRBD2. The CDR3 runs to 15 residues. V lost 6 bases, J lost 6 bases, and 9 bases stayed unmatched. The V gene's germline CDR1 is MNHEY and CDR2 SVGAGI. The CDR3 reads CASSHRREGGNIQYF. DNA for the CDR3: TGTGCCAGCAGCCACAGGCGGGAGGGCGGAAACATTCAGTACTTC.

J is TRBJ1-2 and V is TRBV18, with D uncertain. The CDR3 is made up of 13 amino acids. V was trimmed by 3 bases and J by 7 bases, leaving 12 bases between them. Looked up from germline, CDR1 is KGHSH and CDR2 is LQKENI. The CDR3 reads CASSPLTLGGYTF. Here the CDR3 DNA reads TGTGCCAGCTCACCGTTGACACTTGGTGGCTACACCTTC. The whole variable domain, remainder taken from reference TRBV18 and TRBJ1-2, is NAGVMQNPRHLVRRRGQEARLRCSPMKGHSHVYWYRQLPEEGLKFMVYLQKENIIDESGMPKERFSAEFPKEGPSILRIQQVVRGDSAAYFCASSPLTLGGYTFGSGTRLTVV.

The chain carries TRBV28 and TRBJ1-2; D uncertain. The V end was cut by 5 bases, the J end by 4 bases, with 23 bases between. This CDR3 spans 17 amino acids. CDR1 and CDR2 from the germline V gene are MDHEN and SYDVKM. CDR3 sequence: CASSPYRRKVSIYGYTF. The DNA for the CDR3 is TGTGCCAGCAGTCCGTATCGCAGGAAGGTATCGATCTATGGCTACACCTTC.

The chain has TRBV19 and TRBJ2-5, with D tentatively TRBD1 (7 bases). V was pared by 3 bases and J by 1 base, with 15 bases between. The CDR3 loop spans 16 amino acids. In germline, CDR1 is LNHDA, CDR2 SQIVND (reference sequence). DNA of the CDR3: TGTGCCAGTAGTATTGGGACAGTCGGGGGCCAAGAGACCCAGTACTTC. Amino acids: CASSIGTVGGQETQYF. Based on the CDR3 plus reference TRBV19 and TRBJ2-5, the full variable domain is DGGITQSPKYLFRKEGQNVTLSCEQNLNHDAMYWYRQDPGQGLRLIYYSQIVNDFQKGDIAEGYSVSREKKESFPLTVTSAQKNPTAFYLCASSIGTVGGQETQYFGPGTRLLVL.

This rearrangement joins TRBV15 to TRBJ1-4; 7 positions agree with TRBD1. Losses at the gene ends were 2 bases for V and 7 bases for J; bases not matched to a gene: 13. CDR3 length: 17 amino acids. In germline, CDR1 is LNHNV, CDR2 YYDKDF (reference sequence). This CDR3 reads CATSRSRQGEDPEKLFF. The CDR3 DNA reads TGTGCCACCAGCAGATCTCGACAGGGTGAAGATCCTGAAAAACTGTTTTTT.

The V gene is TRBV19, the J gene TRBJ1-1; D is possibly TRBD1 (5 bases). CDR3 length: 14 amino acids. V was pared by 0 bases and J by 5 bases, with 10 bases between. Germline lookup yields CDR1 LNHDA and CDR2 SQIVND (reference sequence). The CDR3 coding sequence is TGTGCCAGTAGTATAGATAGCGGGGGAACTGAAGCTTTCTTT. Its protein product is CASSIDSGGTEAFF.

CDR3: CASGLGTAYNEQFF. Here the CDR3 DNA reads TGTGCTAGTGGTCTCGGGACAGCCTACAATGAGCAGTTCTTC. The chain has TRBV12-5 and TRBJ2-1; 7 nucleotides match TRBD1. The CDR3 spans 14 residues. Looked up from germline, CDR1 is LGHNT and CDR2 is FRNRAP. V lost 5 bases and J lost 2; bases outside the gene matches: 3.

The rearrangement uses TRBV6-1 and TRBJ2-6, with 12 bases that match TRBD1. V shed 4 bases and J 4 bases; nucleotides not matched to a gene: 8. This CDR3 is 18 amino acids long. Germline CDR1 reads MNHNS; CDR2 reads SASEGT. The DNA for the CDR3 is TGTGCCAGCAGTGCCTCGGGACAGGGGGCGGGAGGGGCCAACGTCCTGACTTTC. Translation gives CASSASGQGAGGANVLTF.

This clone has a handful of counts. The same CDR3 is also encoded by other DNA sequences in this sample. This sequence joins TRBV14 and TRBJ2-1; a weak D match, TRBD2 (6 bases). Trimming pared 4 bases from V and 5 bases from J, leaving 9 bases between. The V gene's germline CDR1 is SGHDN and CDR2 FVKESK. This CDR3 is built from 13 residues. CDR3 residues: CASSPGTHNEQFF. In nucleotides, the CDR3 is TGTGCCAGCAGCCCCGGGACTCACAATGAGCAGTTCTTC.

The chain joins TRBV10-3 to TRBJ2-7; 9 bases align to TRBD2. The V and J ends lost 5 bases and 6 bases, in that order; junction bases with no gene match: 14. Germline lookup yields CDR1 ENHRY and CDR2 SYGVKD. The CDR3 contains 16 residues. Written as DNA, the CDR3 is TGTGCCATCAGTCCTTTGTTGCGGGAGGGCCAACGCGAGCAGTACTTC. Its translation is CAISPLLREGQREQYF.

The sample holds one count of this clone. The chain joins TRBV5-6 to TRBJ2-3, with D unresolved. This CDR3 spans 12 amino acids. The V and J ends lost 3 bases and 2 bases respectively, with 4 bases between them. From germline, CDR1 is SGHDT and CDR2 YYEEEE. This CDR3 is CASSWATDTQYF. The CDR3, as DNA: TGTGCCAGCAGCTGGGCCACAGATACGCAGTATTTT.

For this clone: Germline and junction disagree at one end, which may indicate a read error. The chain recombines TRBV5-8 with TRBJ2-5; TRBD2 matches at 7 bases. CDR1 is SGHTS, CDR2 YDEGEE, per germline. This CDR3 is built from 12 residues. CDR3 region: CASSLGEREAHF. The CDR3 DNA follows: TGTGCCAGCAGCTTGGGTGAGCGGGAAGCTCACTTC.

This rearrangement joins TRBV5-1 to TRBJ2-1; D is ambiguous. Germline lookup yields CDR1 SGHRS and CDR2 YFSETQ. Trimming removed 1 base at V and 6 bases at J, with 14 bases between. CDR3 length: 15 residues. CDR3 amino acids: CASSLSSIPLNEQFF. The CDR3 DNA sequence: TGCGCCAGCAGCTTGAGTAGCATCCCCCTCAATGAGCAGTTCTTC.